This is a list of T cell receptor beta chains from one sample in a study of beta chain features in type 1 diabetes. This table comes from immunoSEQ multiplex PCR, and its TCRdb copy is limited to in-frame clones, with some not included. The sample includes about 640,000 clones, about an eighth of them seen just once. The sequenced sample was naive CD4+ T cells from blood. The receptors shown here come from a man aged 30 to 45 with type 1 diabetes. Each CDR3 is given with its conserved first and last residue. Each record gives: J gene, V gene, CDR3 protein.

TRBJ2-6	TRBV5-1	CASRTGAGVQAESGANVLTF
TRBJ2-4	TRBV19	CASSITTGRGNIQYF
TRBJ2-2	TRBV7-3	CASSRTGLSGGELFF
TRBJ2-1	TRBV28	CASSTQTSGAYNEQFF
TRBJ2-3	TRBV5-1	CASSTGTGPDTQYF
TRBJ1-1	TRBV7-3	CASSSQGSGTEAFF
TRBJ2-3	TRBV9	CASSVDRTSGGAADTQYF
TRBJ2-2	TRBV19	CASSPGLAGGTNTGELFF
TRBJ2-5	TRBV6-6	CASSYSRSLQETQYF
TRBJ1-6	TRBV19	CASSTRDRAYNSPLHF
TRBJ2-1	TRBV27	CASSSLLGEQFF
TRBJ1-2	TRBV27	CASSLVGSRGYTF
TRBJ1-3	TRBV28	CASSSGTAGNTIYF
TRBJ1-1	TRBV7-2	CASSLEPVMEAFF
TRBJ2-3	TRBV6-1	CASSGTGATDTQYF
TRBJ1-2	TRBV2	CASSEMGLSYGYTF
TRBJ2-3	TRBV9	CASSPTVQVSTDTQYF
TRBJ2-3	TRBV5-6	CASSLPSTDTQYF
TRBJ2-7	TRBV7-2	CASSLGLAGGPASFEQYF
TRBJ2-6	TRBV6-1	CASSADRGSGANVLTF
TRBJ1-6	TRBV28	CASTGSGSYSPLHF
TRBJ1-2	TRBV29-1	CSVGGGFGYTF
TRBJ2-3	TRBV6-5	CASSYSRGTSTDTQYF
TRBJ1-4	TRBV6-1	CASSQGTTNEKLFF
TRBJ1-5	TRBV10-3	CAISDTGGDQPQHF
TRBJ2-7	TRBV11-2	CASSPRDTLSYEQYF
TRBJ2-3	TRBV6-5	CASKGQRSTDTQYF
TRBJ1-3	TRBV29-1	CSVELQGGGNTIYF
TRBJ2-3	TRBV4-3	CASSQGTSGTTDTQYF
TRBJ2-4	TRBV7-8	CASSLAGEGRYF
TRBJ2-7	TRBV5-1	CASSPPGLSDYEQYF
TRBJ2-3	TRBV27	CASSPRSGSGRADTQYF
TRBJ2-1	TRBV6-5	CASSYSKGYNEQFF
TRBJ1-6	TRBV30	CAWSVGQGRPPLHF
TRBJ2-3	TRBV7-2	CASSLERPSTDTQYF
TRBJ1-3	TRBV15	CATSRDLGPGNTIYF
TRBJ2-7	TRBV6-5	CASSYSREYEQYF
TRBJ1-6	TRBV9	CASSVGTAINSPLHF
TRBJ2-1	TRBV7-2	CASSSSRGPYNEQFF
TRBJ2-1	TRBV7-2	CASSLNPALGKYNEQFF
TRBJ1-3	TRBV29-1	CSAGEFSGNTIYF
TRBJ2-6	TRBV2	CASTGQGLSGANVLTF